These 8 T cell receptor beta chains share one sample of origin, sequenced in a study of human T cells and chemical hapten exposure. Time point defined: healthy volunteer bleed at 6 weeks. The study extracted total RNA from unfractionated whole blood. MiXCR, applied by TCRdb to the RACE reads, yields one record per CDR3 protein. Of 65,000 to 95,000 distinct CDR3 sequences listed, around 9.4% are singletons. Material for sequencing was whole blood. The origin of the receptors is a female donor in good health. Some clones in this sample may be carry-over from other donors' samples.

This clonotype was detected only a few times. The chain recombines TRBV6-1 with TRBJ1-1, with D unresolved. Germline CDR1 and CDR2: MNHNS and SASEGT. V was clipped by 1 base and J by 1 base, with 10 bases between them. This CDR3 is built from 15 residues. Here the CDR3 reads CASSEGGGGNTEAFF. The CDR3 coding sequence is TGTGCCAGCAGTGAAGGTGGAGGCGGGAACACTGAAGCTTTCTTT.

This clonotype was recorded at least ten times. The V and J genes are TRBV10-3 and TRBJ1-1, with D maybe TRBD1 (5 bases). Trimming took 2 bases from V and 1 from J, leaving 11 bases between them. CDR3 length: 15 residues. Per germline, CDR1 ENHRY and CDR2 SYGVKD. The CDR3 protein is CAISERAGRNTEAFF. CDR3 in DNA: TGTGCCATCAGTGAGCGGGCAGGGAGGAACACTGAAGCTTTCTTT.

This clonotype was picked up many times. The chain recombines TRBV20-1 with TRBJ2-7, with 7 bases identical to TRBD2. CDR1 and CDR2 (germline): DFQATT, SNEGSKA (reference sequence). The CDR3 sequence is 12 residues long. The junction had 7 bases not matched to a gene; V was cut back by 7 bases and J by 4 bases. Here the CDR3 reads CSVGGLGYEQYF. CDR3 DNA sequence: TGCAGTGTGGGAGGGTTGGGGTACGAGCAGTACTTC.

The rearrangement links TRBV30 to TRBJ1-6, with 7 bases lining up with TRBD1. The V gene's germline CDR1 is GTSNPN and CDR2 SVGIG (reference sequence). V lost 4 bases to trimming and J lost 8 bases; unmatched junction nucleotides: 5. The CDR3 length is 13 residues. This chain's CDR3 is CAWTGTVHSPLHF. CDR3 sequence (DNA): TGTGCCTGGACCGGGACAGTTCATTCACCCCTCCACTTT.

The table lists this clonotype with a few counts. J is TRBJ2-6 and V is TRBV5-1; D is unclear. Germline-derived CDR1 and CDR2 are SGHRS and YFSETQ. This CDR3 is 15 amino acids long. V dropped 4 bases and J dropped 1 base, with 9 bases sitting between them. The CDR3 loop is CASSRTTSGANVLTF. CDR3 DNA: TGCGCCAGCAGCCGAACGACTTCTGGGGCCAACGTCCTGACTTTC.

This clonotype came up a few times. The chain is built from TRBV7-3 and TRBJ2-6; D is ambiguous. Trimming removed 5 bases at V and 3 bases at J, with 14 bases between. This CDR3 spans 16 amino acids. CDR1 is SGHTA and CDR2 is FQGTGA in the germline V gene. The chain's CDR3 is CASSPLAVYGANVLTF. Here the CDR3 DNA reads TGTGCCAGCAGCCCGCTGGCGGTCTATGGGGCCAACGTCCTGACTTTC. The whole variable domain, filled in from reference TRBV7-3 and TRBJ2-6, reads GAGVSQTPSNKVTEKGKYVELRCDPISGHTALYWYRQSLGQGPEFLIYFQGTGAADDSGLPNDRFFAVRPEGSVSTLKIQRTERGDSAVYLCASSPLAVYGANVLTFGAGSRLTVL.

This clonotype was found many times. This chain uses TRBV3-1 with TRBJ2-3, with 8 positions matching TRBD2. The CDR3 consists of 15 residues. V was clipped by 6 bases and J by 3 bases; unmatched bases: 8. The germline V gene has CDR1 LGHDT and CDR2 YNNKEL (reference sequence). The CDR3 protein is CASSRAGALTDTQYF. CDR3 DNA: TGTGCCAGCAGTCGAGCGGGGGCGCTGACAGATACGCAGTATTTT.

This clonotype has a count of ten or more. The chain joins TRBV7-2 to TRBJ2-3; no reliable D call. The CDR3 is made up of 12 amino acids. The V end was cut by 5 bases, the J end by 6 bases, with 9 bases between. CDR1 and CDR2 from the germline V gene are SGHTA and FQGNSA. CDR3 bases: TGTGCCAGCAGCGGGGTGGCGGATACGCAGTATTTT. Its translation is CASSGVADTQYF. Combining the CDR3 with reference TRBV7-2 and TRBJ2-3 gives the whole variable domain GAGVSQSPSNKVTEKGKDVELRCDPISGHTALYWYRQSLGQGLEFLIYFQGNSAPDKSGLPSDRFSAERTGGSVSTLTIQRTQQEDSAVYLCASSGVADTQYFGPGTRLTVL.